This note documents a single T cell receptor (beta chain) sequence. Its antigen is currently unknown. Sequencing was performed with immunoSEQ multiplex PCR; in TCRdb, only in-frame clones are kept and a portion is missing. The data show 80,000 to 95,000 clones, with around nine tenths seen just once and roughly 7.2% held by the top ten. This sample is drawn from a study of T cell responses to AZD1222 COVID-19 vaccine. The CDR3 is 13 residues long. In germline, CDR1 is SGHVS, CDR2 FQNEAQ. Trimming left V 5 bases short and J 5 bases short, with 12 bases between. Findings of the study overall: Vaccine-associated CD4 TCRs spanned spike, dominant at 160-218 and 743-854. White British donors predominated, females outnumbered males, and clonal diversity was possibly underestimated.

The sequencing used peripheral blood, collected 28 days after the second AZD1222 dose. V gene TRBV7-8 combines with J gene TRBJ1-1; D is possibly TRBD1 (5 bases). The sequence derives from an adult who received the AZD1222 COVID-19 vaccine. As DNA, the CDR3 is TGTGCCAGCAGCCTTTACCGGGGGACTGAAGCTTTCTTT. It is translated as CASSLYRGTEAFF.